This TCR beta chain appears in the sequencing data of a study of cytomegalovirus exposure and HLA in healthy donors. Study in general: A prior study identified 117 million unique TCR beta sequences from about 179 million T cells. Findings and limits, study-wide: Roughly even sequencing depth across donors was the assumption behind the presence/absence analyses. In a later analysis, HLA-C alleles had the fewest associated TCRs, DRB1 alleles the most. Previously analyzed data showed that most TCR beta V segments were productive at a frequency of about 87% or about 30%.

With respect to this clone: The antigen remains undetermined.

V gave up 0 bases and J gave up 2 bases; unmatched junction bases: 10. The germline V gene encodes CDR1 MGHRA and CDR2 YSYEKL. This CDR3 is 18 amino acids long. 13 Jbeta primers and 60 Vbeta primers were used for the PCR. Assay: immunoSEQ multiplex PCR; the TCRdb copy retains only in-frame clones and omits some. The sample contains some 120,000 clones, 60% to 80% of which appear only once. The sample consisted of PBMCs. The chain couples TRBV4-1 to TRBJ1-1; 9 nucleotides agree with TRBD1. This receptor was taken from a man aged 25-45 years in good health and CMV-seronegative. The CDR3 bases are TGCGCCAGCAGCCAAGATCCGGCTGGAACAGGGGGCAACACTGAAGCTTTCTTT. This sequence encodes CASSQDPAGTGGNTEAFF.